Listed here are 5 T cell receptor beta chains from one sample, sequenced in a study of cytomegalovirus exposure and HLA in healthy donors. The PCR used 60 Vbeta and 13 Jbeta primers. Using immunoSEQ multiplex PCR, the repertoire was profiled, and TCRdb retains in-frame clones only, with some absent. The profile shows some 150,000 clones, 70% to 80% of them singletons. The sequencing sample was made of PBMCs. Receptors were obtained from a man in his 60s in good health and CMV-seronegative.

J is TRBJ2-5 and V is TRBV6-4, with D possibly TRBD1 on 5 matching bases. CDR1 and CDR2 from the germline V gene are MRHNA and SNTAGT. There are 14 residues in the CDR3. Trimming stripped 3 bases from V and 5 bases from J, with 13 bases between. The CDR3 sequence is CASSEATGWETQYF. DNA of the CDR3: TGTGCCAGCAGTGAAGCAACAGGATGGGAGACCCAGTACTTC.

The chain has TRBV2 and TRBJ1-5; TRBD1 is a possible D gene (6 bases). The CDR3 consists of 14 residues. The V gene lost 4 bases and the J gene lost 1 base, with 8 bases spanning the gap. The germline gives CDR1 SNHLY, CDR2 FYNNEI. The CDR3 loop is CASSVRGSNQPQHF. The CDR3 nucleotides read TGTGCCAGCAGTGTGAGGGGGAGCAATCAGCCCCAGCATTTT. Filled out from reference TRBV2 and TRBJ1-5, the complete variable domain reads EPEVTQTPSHQVTQMGQEVILRCVPISNHLYFYWYRQILGQKVEFLVSFYNNEISEKSEIFDDQFSVERPDGSNFTLKIRSTKLEDSAMYFCASSVRGSNQPQHFGDGTRLSIL.

This clone was counted once. The J gene is TRBJ1-3, the V gene TRBV27; perhaps TRBD1 as D (5 bases). The CDR3 loop spans 14 amino acids. Trimming took off 5 bases at V and 0 bases at J, with 8 bases between the two ends. Germline V gene lookup returns CDR1 MNHEY and CDR2 SMNVEV (reference sequence). CDR3 in amino acids: CASSQGHSGNTIYF. CDR3 DNA sequence: TGTGCCAGCAGTCAGGGCCACTCTGGAAACACCATATATTTT.

The chain carries TRBV19 and TRBJ1-2; no definite D call. The CDR3 spans 12 residues. Germline assignment: CDR1 LNHDA and CDR2 SQIVND (reference sequence). V shed 3 bases and J shed 5 bases, with 7 bases lying between them. In nucleotides, the CDR3 is TGTGCCAGTAGTATTCGCCAGTATGGCTACACCTTC. Amino acid sequence: CASSIRQYGYTF.

The J gene is TRBJ1-1, the V gene TRBV7-2; D remains ambiguous. Trimming left V 2 bases short and J 0 bases short, with 10 bases between. The germline CDR1 and CDR2 sequences are SGHTA and FQGNSA. This CDR3 has 15 residues. CDR3 nucleotides: TGTGCCAGCAGCTTATATGGGCTGTTGAACACTGAAGCTTTCTTT. This encodes CASSLYGLLNTEAFF.